Below are 15 T cell receptor beta chains sequenced from a single sample in a study of blood T cell repertoires in COVID-19. The method was immunoSEQ multiplex PCR; TCRdb's version includes in-frame clones alone and lacks a portion of them. The sample has nearly 65,000 clones, under 90% seen once. Sequencing was carried out using peripheral blood. These receptors were collected from a human donor in a cohort sampled during active COVID-19.

The chain carries TRBV7-9 and TRBJ2-3; a weak D match, TRBD1 (5 bases). The CDR3 covers 15 residues. V lost 2 bases, J lost 5 bases, and 14 bases lay in between. Germline loops: CDR1 SEHNR, CDR2 FQNEAQ (reference sequence). The CDR3 DNA follows: TGTGCCAGCAGCTTACCAGGGTTTGTGGGAGATACGCAGTATTTT. It specifies CASSLPGFVGDTQYF.

The rearrangement joins TRBV3-1 (or the pseudogene TRBV3-2) to TRBJ2-1; 8 nucleotides align to TRBD2. The CDR3 is 16 amino acids. Germline CDR1 and CDR2: LGHDT and YNNKEL (reference sequence). Germline trimming cut 3 bases from V and 9 bases from J; bases unmatched to any gene: 13. The CDR3 nucleotides read TGTGCCAGCAGCCATGCCCTATCCCTAACTAGCGGTGAGCAGTTCTTC. It specifies CASSHALSLTSGEQFF.

This sequence joins TRBV29-1 and TRBJ1-2; TRBD1 matches 8 bases. The J segment lost 4 bases and the V segment lost 0 bases, leaving 10 bases of the junction unmatched. Germline V CDR1 and CDR2: SQVTM, ANQGSEA. This CDR3 has 16 amino acids. CDR3 sequence: CSVEDYLRGPTYGYTF. The CDR3 DNA is TGCAGCGTTGAAGATTACCTCAGGGGGCCTACCTATGGCTACACCTTC.

This clone has a handful of counts. Mismatch with germline at one junction end may stem from a read error. This rearrangement joins TRBV6-1 to TRBJ2-2, with 8 bases identical to TRBD2. Germline values: CDR1 MNHNS, CDR2 SASEGT. The CDR3 contains 15 residues. Here the CDR3 DNA reads TGTGCCAGCAGGGAAGCGGGGGCCACGACCGGGGAGCTGTTTTTT. It yields the protein CASREAGATTGELFF.

This rearrangement joins TRBV28 to TRBJ1-6; D is perhaps TRBD1 (5 bases). CDR3 length equals 14 residues. CDR1 MDHEN and CDR2 SYDVKM come from the germline V gene. The V end lost 5 bases, the J end lost 6 bases, and 11 bases lay between the germline ends. The CDR3 coding sequence is TGTGCCAGCAGTCTACCCGGGGGTAATTCACCCCTCCACTTT. Its protein product is CASSLPGGNSPLHF.

This clone was recorded a few times. This rearrangement joins TRBV5-4 to TRBJ2-7; D may be TRBD1 (5 bases). Per the germline V gene, CDR1 is SGHNT and CDR2 is YYREEE (reference sequence). Trimming cost V 4 bases and J 6 bases, with 20 bases left between them. The CDR3 totals 15 residues. CDR3 amino acids: CASSPTQGMLSEQYF. CDR3 sequence (DNA): TGTGCCAGCAGCCCCACCCAGGGTATGCTTAGCGAGCAGTACTTC.

This rearrangement joins TRBV24-1 to TRBJ2-3; 8 bases line up with TRBD2. V shed 1 base and J 4 bases; nucleotides not matched to a gene: 6. Germline CDR1 is KGHDR and CDR2 is SFDVKD. This CDR3 has 16 amino acids. CDR3 sequence: CATSDFTAGEADTQYF. The DNA of the CDR3 is TGTGCCACCAGTGATTTTACAGCGGGAGAGGCAGATACGCAGTATTTT.

The chain couples TRBV15 to TRBJ2-3; possible D gene TRBD1, 7 bases. The ends were cut back, 8 bases at V and 6 bases at J, with 15 bases in the middle. This CDR3 is built from 13 residues. Germline values: CDR1 LNHNV, CDR2 YYDKDF (reference sequence). The CDR3 nucleotides read TGTGCCACCGGGGGGACAGTGCAGGATACGCAGTATTTT. Its protein is CATGGTVQDTQYF.

V gene TRBV7-2 combines with J gene TRBJ2-1; 8 nucleotides line up with TRBD2. The germline gives CDR1 SGHTA, CDR2 FQGNSA. The CDR3 is 16 residues long. The junction had 6 bases not matched to a gene; V was cut back by 1 base and J by 4 bases. This CDR3 is CASSLGPLAGYNEQFF. In DNA, the CDR3 is TGTGCCAGCAGCTTAGGACCATTAGCGGGATACAATGAGCAGTTCTTC.

V is TRBV7-2 and J is TRBJ2-7; 7 nucleotides match TRBD2. The CDR3 is 14 amino acids. Germline V gene data show CDR1 as SGHTA and CDR2 as FQGNSA. V lost 0 bases, J lost 1 base, and 0 bases stayed unmatched. The CDR3 spells CASSLAGGSYEQYF. CDR3 sequence (DNA): TGTGCCAGCAGCTTAGCGGGGGGGTCCTACGAGCAGTACTTC.

The chain has TRBV24-1 and TRBJ2-7, with TRBD1 matching 11 bases. J was trimmed by 6 bases and V by 4 bases; bases with no gene match: 7. This CDR3 is built from 15 residues. Germline CDR1 KGHDR, CDR2 SFDVKD. CDR3 sequence (DNA): TGTGCCACCAGTGACTTCGGGGACAGGGGGGGCGAGCAGTACTTC. It translates to CATSDFGDRGGEQYF.

The J gene is TRBJ1-1, the V gene TRBV2; no definite D call. The CDR3 runs 12 residues. With 5 bases removed from V and 6 bases from J, the gap between germline ends came to 10 bases. Germline lookup yields CDR1 SNHLY and CDR2 FYNNEI. The CDR3 nucleotides read TGTGCCAGCAGTACTAACCGGGCTGAAGCTTTCTTT. Residues: CASSTNRAEAFF.

V usage is TRBV6-5 and J usage is TRBJ2-5, with 8 nucleotides matching TRBD2. Trimming removed 4 bases from V and 5 bases from J; junction bases left unmatched: 6. The CDR3 is 14 amino acids. The germline gives CDR1 MNHEY, CDR2 SVGAGI. CDR3 in amino acids: CASSLLSGGETQYF. CDR3 DNA sequence: TGTGCCAGCAGTTTATTATCGGGGGGGGAGACCCAGTACTTC.

The chain couples TRBV4-1 to TRBJ2-7; D is perhaps TRBD1 (6 bases). This CDR3 is 15 amino acids long. Germline loops: CDR1 MGHRA, CDR2 YSYEKL. Trimming pared 4 bases from V and 4 bases from J, leaving 17 bases between. The CDR3 DNA reads as TGCGCCAGCAGCCCACTCCCGGGACAAGCGTACGAGCAGTACTTC. Its translation is CASSPLPGQAYEQYF.

Here the CDR3 reads CASSFPGTGGEGYTF. The CDR3 nucleotides read TGCGCCAGCAGCTTCCCCGGGACAGGGGGCGAGGGCTACACCTTC. The chain uses TRBV5-1 and TRBJ1-2; TRBD1 aligns across 12 bases. The CDR3 has 15 amino acids. The V segment lost 2 bases and the J segment 8 bases; nucleotides outside the gene matches: 7. Germline V gene lookup returns CDR1 SGHRS and CDR2 YFSETQ.